The 27 T cell receptor beta chains listed next were all sequenced from one sample in a study of T cell repertoires in cytomegalovirus infection. Antigen specificity for these receptors is unknown. TCRdb reanalysed the reads using MiXCR and keeps one entry per CDR3 protein. The sample gives around 750,000 distinct CDR3 sequences, around a third of which show up once; roughly 12% is in the top ten. Sequenced here: cultured CD8+ T cells from PBMCs, sampled from culture after CMV antigen stimulation. The receptors derive from a human donor in good health (CMV status not recorded). Some clones in this sample may be carry-over from other donors' samples.

The V and J genes are TRBV28 and TRBJ1-1; D unresolved. The CDR3 has 14 amino acids. The germline V gene has CDR1 MDHEN and CDR2 SYDVKM. V was cut by 6 bases and J by 1 base, with 12 bases left in between. The CDR3 is CASSRTSANTEAFF. The CDR3 coding sequence is TGTGCCAGCAGCCGAACAAGTGCGAACACTGAAGCTTTCTTT.

This clonotype was detected only once. The genes are TRBV5-1 and TRBJ1-6, with D possibly matching TRBD1 (5 bases). Per the germline V gene, CDR1 is SGHRS and CDR2 is YFSETQ. The CDR3 is made up of 16 amino acids. The V gene lost 3 bases and the J gene lost 5 bases, with 15 bases spanning the gap. The CDR3 is CASSSGLGEHNSPLHF. The DNA of the CDR3 is TGCGCCAGCAGCTCGGGACTGGGGGAACATAATTCACCCCTCCACTTT.

The chain is built from TRBV20-1 and TRBJ2-3, with 8 bases identical to TRBD2. This CDR3 contains 17 residues. The junction had 16 bases not matched to a gene; V was cut back by 5 bases and J by 3 bases. Germline values: CDR1 DFQATT, CDR2 SNEGSKA (reference sequence). The CDR3 loop is CSARPGGGAVWTDTQYF. CDR3 DNA: TGCAGTGCTCGCCCGGGGGGGGGGGCAGTGTGGACAGATACGCAGTATTTT.

This clonotype was found a few times. The chain employs TRBV6-2 or TRBV6-3 and TRBJ1-1; 11 bases are a match to TRBD1. The V gene's germline CDR1 is MNHEY and CDR2 SVGEGT. There are 16 residues in the CDR3. The trim removed 2 bases at V and 5 bases at J, leaving 7 bases unmatched. The CDR3 DNA follows: TGTGCCAGCAGTTACACAGGACAGGGGGCCTATACTGAAGCTTTCTTT. Protein product: CASSYTGQGAYTEAFF.

This clonotype was recorded at least ten times. This chain joins TRBV7-2 and TRBJ2-1; TRBD2 matches 11 bases. The CDR3 is made up of 18 amino acids. Trimming at V came to 3 bases and at J to 4 bases, leaving 11 bases not matched to a gene. Germline-derived CDR1 and CDR2 are SGHTA and FQGNSA. CDR3: CASSLGAPLAGAYNEQFF. CDR3 sequence (DNA): TGTGCCAGCAGCTTGGGGGCCCCACTAGCGGGGGCTTACAATGAGCAGTTCTTC.

The chain joins TRBV27 to TRBJ1-5; D remains ambiguous. The CDR3 has 12 residues. The V gene's germline CDR1 is MNHEY and CDR2 SMNVEV (reference sequence). V shed 5 bases and J shed 9 bases, with 11 bases lying between them. The CDR3 DNA reads TGTGCCAGCAGTCCCCGGTTGGGGCCCCAGCATTTT. As protein: CASSPRLGPQHF.

The table lists this clonotype with many counts. The chain is built from TRBV27 and TRBJ1-3; TRBD1 matches at 12 bases. The ends lost 3 bases at V and 6 bases at J; junction bases unmatched: 0. Germline V gene sequence: CDR1 MNHEY, CDR2 SMNVEV (reference sequence). The CDR3 extends over 14 amino acids. CDR3 in DNA: TGTGCCAGCAGTTTGGGACAGGGGGCAAACACCATATATTTT. As protein: CASSLGQGANTIYF.

The chain recombines TRBV15 with TRBJ1-5; the D gene is possibly TRBD1 (5 bases). Germline V gives CDR1 LNHNV, CDR2 YYDKDF (reference sequence). V was shortened by 2 bases and J by 2 bases, with 10 bases between the two germline ends. This CDR3 region has 15 residues. The CDR3 is CATSRTQGGNQPQHF. In nucleotides, the CDR3 is TGTGCCACCAGCAGAACTCAGGGTGGCAATCAGCCCCAGCATTTT.

V and J are TRBV24-1 and TRBJ2-2; TRBD1 aligns across 7 bases. CDR3 length: 15 residues. J was trimmed by 6 bases and V by 5 bases; bases with no gene match: 8. Germline CDR1 reads KGHDR; CDR2 reads SFDVKD. The DNA for the CDR3 is TGTGCCACCAGTGGGGAACAGGGGAGAGCCGGGGAGCTGTTTTTT. Translation: CATSGEQGRAGELFF.

The J gene is TRBJ1-1, the V gene TRBV13; no clear D gene. The CDR3 is 14 amino acids. Trimming cost V 2 bases and J 5 bases, with 12 bases left between them. CDR1 is PRHDT, CDR2 FYEKMQ, per germline (reference sequence). The CDR3 nucleotides are TGTGCCAGCAGCTTACTGGGTGTGATGACTGAAGCTTTCTTT. This codes for CASSLLGVMTEAFF.

In this sample, this clonotype turned up a few times. The gene calls are TRBV2 and TRBJ2-2, with 9 nucleotides matching TRBD1. V lost 8 bases and J lost 0; bases outside the gene matches: 4. Germline V lookup: CDR1 SNHLY, CDR2 FYNNEI. This CDR3 comprises 15 residues. The CDR3 is CASVGTGTNTGELFF. The CDR3 nucleotides are TGTGCCAGCGTAGGGACAGGGACGAACACCGGGGAGCTGTTTTTT.

Of note for this clonotype: At one end the junction does not follow the germline gene, possibly because of a read error. CDR3 nucleotides: TGCGCCAACAGCCGACCAGACAGTGAGCAGTTCTTC. Amino acids: CANSRPDSEQFF. The chain uses TRBV4-1 and TRBJ2-1, with D perhaps TRBD1 (5 bases). The CDR3 has 12 amino acids. Germline V CDR1 and CDR2: MGHRA, YSYEKL.

Remarks on this clonotype: Sequence at one end of the junction differs from germline and may be a read error. The rearrangement joins TRBV4-1 to TRBJ2-5; tentative D call: TRBD1 (6 bases). The CDR3 is made up of 16 amino acids. CDR1 MGHRA and CDR2 YSYEKL come from the germline V gene. CDR3 loop: CVSSQASGQRMETQYF. As DNA, the CDR3 is TGCGTCAGCAGCCAAGCATCCGGACAGAGGATGGAGACCCAGTACTTC.

This chain joins TRBV11-2 and TRBJ1-1; D unresolved. The CDR3 has 15 residues. Per the germline V gene, CDR1 is SGHAT and CDR2 is FQNNGV. Trimming took off 3 bases at V and 3 bases at J, with 14 bases between the two ends. This CDR3 reads CASSLEFGRDTEAFF. CDR3 nucleotide sequence: TGTGCCAGCAGCTTGGAATTCGGGCGGGACACTGAAGCTTTCTTT.

This clonotype appeared a single time. The J gene is TRBJ2-1, the V gene TRBV7-9, with 8 positions matching TRBD1. CDR3 length: 17 amino acids. Losses at the gene ends were 2 bases for V and 6 bases for J; bases not matched to a gene: 12. Looked up from germline, CDR1 is SEHNR and CDR2 is FQNEAQ (reference sequence). The CDR3 loop reads CASSLPPGTGERNEQFF. The CDR3, as DNA: TGTGCCAGCAGCTTACCGCCCGGGACAGGAGAGCGCAATGAGCAGTTCTTC.

As DNA, the CDR3 is TGTGCCAGCAGTCCTATACTCGGGGCTCCCTACTCTGGGGCCAACGTCCTGACTTTC. The encoded protein is CASSPILGAPYSGANVLTF. The gene calls are TRBV28 and TRBJ2-6; tentatively, D is TRBD1 or TRBD2 (5 bases each). Per germline, CDR1 MDHEN and CDR2 SYDVKM. The CDR3 has 19 amino acids. Trimming stripped 5 bases from V and 0 bases from J, with 20 bases between. Full variable domain (rest looked up from reference TRBV28 and TRBJ2-6): DVKVTQSSRYLVKRTGEKVFLECVQDMDHENMFWYRQDPGLGLRLIYFSYDVKMKEKGDIPEGYSVSREKKERFSLILESASTNQTSMYLCASSPILGAPYSGANVLTFGAGSRLTVL.

The chain uses TRBV27 and TRBJ2-5; the D gene is possibly TRBD1 (5 bases). CDR3 length: 12 residues. Trimming left V 8 bases short and J 5 bases short, with 12 bases between. CDR1 is MNHEY and CDR2 is SMNVEV in the germline V gene (reference sequence). The chain's CDR3 is CASGRVYETQYF. CDR3 in DNA: TGTGCCAGCGGCAGGGTCTACGAGACCCAGTACTTC.

The chain recombines TRBV28 with TRBJ2-1; D call uncertain. In germline, CDR1 is MDHEN, CDR2 SYDVKM. CDR3 length equals 13 residues. V lost 3 bases, J lost 9 bases, and 12 bases lay in between. In DNA, the CDR3 is TGTGCCAGCAGTTTCGTGGTAGACGGTGAGCAGTTCTTC. Amino acid sequence: CASSFVVDGEQFF.

The genes are TRBV12-3 or TRBV12-4 and TRBJ2-3, with D possibly TRBD2 on 5 matching bases. V lost 5 bases, J lost 6 bases, and 12 bases lay in between. The CDR3 length is 13 residues. The CDR3 here is CASSRGKLDTQYF. For the CDR3, the DNA is TGTGCCAGCAGTCGGGGAAAACTGGATACGCAGTATTTT.

V usage is TRBV11-2 and J usage is TRBJ1-6; tentative D call: TRBD1 (6 bases). V was trimmed by 6 bases and J by 19 bases, leaving 19 bases between them. The CDR3 runs 12 residues. CDR1 is SGHAT and CDR2 is FQNNGV in the germline V gene. Here the CDR3 reads CASRGASQFSHF. In DNA form, the CDR3 reads TGTGCCAGCAGGGGGGCTTCACAGTTTAGTCACTTT.

The chain uses TRBV27 and TRBJ1-4; a possible D gene is TRBD1 (6 bases). The germline CDR1 and CDR2 sequences are MNHEY and SMNVEV (reference sequence). The CDR3 is 13 amino acids. V lost 2 bases, J lost 12 bases, and 13 bases lay in between. In nucleotides, the CDR3 is TGTGCCAGCAGTTTAGTACAGGGACAAGAACTGTTTTTT. This encodes CASSLVQGQELFF.

The table lists this clonotype with a few counts. The chain combines TRBV2 with TRBJ2-3; 8 nucleotides line up with TRBD1. Germline CDR1 reads SNHLY; CDR2 reads FYNNEI. The CDR3 spans 15 residues. V trimming: 6 bases; J trimming: 2 bases; junction bases outside the gene matches: 7. The CDR3 nucleotides are TGTGCCAGCAGCAGTAGACAGGGGCCCACAGATACGCAGTATTTT. Its translation: CASSSRQGPTDTQYF.

Only a few counts were recorded for this clonotype. This sequence joins TRBV28 and TRBJ2-5, with D possibly being TRBD2 (5 bases). Germline CDR1 reads MDHEN; CDR2 reads SYDVKM. V was trimmed by 5 bases and J by 1 base, leaving 14 bases between them. The CDR3 runs 15 residues. The chain's CDR3 is CASSRMSRGQETQYF. CDR3 nucleotides: TGTGCCAGCAGTCGGATGTCCCGGGGCCAAGAGACCCAGTACTTC.

This clonotype was seen only a few times. The genes are TRBV11-3 and TRBJ2-3; the match to TRBD2 covers 8 bases. V gave up 4 bases and J gave up 2 bases; unmatched junction bases: 5. The CDR3 has 15 residues. Germline-derived CDR1 and CDR2 are SGHNT and YENEEA. The CDR3 DNA sequence: TGTGCCAGCAGCTCCCGGCGGGAGGCCACAGATACGCAGTATTTT. This translates into CASSSRREATDTQYF.

This clonotype occurred many times. This chain uses TRBV7-6 with TRBJ1-2; D is unresolved. The CDR3 is made up of 15 amino acids. Trimming removed 5 bases at V and 4 bases at J, with 17 bases between. Germline lookup yields CDR1 SGHVS and CDR2 FNYEAQ. In DNA, the CDR3 is TGTGCCAGCAGCCCCCTCACAGTACAGACCTATGGCTACACCTTC. This sequence encodes CASSPLTVQTYGYTF.

This clonotype was observed a few times. V usage is TRBV28 and J usage is TRBJ2-1; possible D gene TRBD1, 5 bases. CDR1 is MDHEN and CDR2 is SYDVKM in the germline V gene. V lost 3 bases to trimming and J lost 0 bases, with 21 bases between them. The CDR3 runs to 19 residues. The CDR3 nucleotides are TGTGCCAGCAGTTTCTCCTCCTTACGACAGTTAGGCTCCTACAATGAGCAGTTCTTC. This sequence encodes CASSFSSLRQLGSYNEQFF. Filled out from reference TRBV28 and TRBJ2-1, the complete variable domain reads DVKVTQSSRYLVKRTGEKVFLECVQDMDHENMFWYRQDPGLGLRLIYFSYDVKMKEKGDIPEGYSVSREKKERFSLILESASTNQTSMYLCASSFSSLRQLGSYNEQFFGPGTRLTVL.

V gene TRBV6-1 combines with J gene TRBJ2-6, with TRBD1 matching 7 bases. The CDR3 contains 15 residues. The junction had 5 bases not matched to a gene; V was cut back by 7 bases and J by 2 bases. The germline V gene has CDR1 MNHNS and CDR2 SASEGT. CDR3 nucleotides: TGTGCCAGCAAGACAGGGATGGCTGGGGCCAACGTCCTGACTTTC. This translates into CASKTGMAGANVLTF.